The entry below describes one TCR beta chain. Its recognized antigen is unknown. Base qualities are not recorded, but no much larger clone differs from it by a single base. Collaborating institutions collected whole blood in K2EDTA tubes following their own protocols. For TCRbeta analysis, collaborators shipped samples in one of three forms: frozen whole blood, isolated PBMCs, or DNA extracted from either of those sample types. Deletion took 10 bases off V and 5 bases off J, with a span of 14 bases between the germline ends. The CDR3 measures 12 amino acids from cysteine to phenylalanine. Only CDR3 DNA is held: 36 bases, read in frame from base 1. Sequences ENHRY (CDR1) and SYGVKD (CDR2) are obtained from the germline V gene. The immunoSEQ Assay, a bias-controlled multiplex PCR, was used to amplify TCRbeta CDR3 regions from genomic DNA. For the original study's pipeline: Within the assay, amplification of reference gene primers was used to estimate how many nucleated cells each sample contained. Sequence reads were collapsed and filtered to measure the absolute abundance of every unique TCRbeta CDR3 rearrangement. Productive Simpson clonality was computed per sample as the square root of Simpson's diversity index over productive rearrangements. The source is immuneACCESS, and TCRdb retained only in-frame sequences with V and J called. Part of the clones is not carried over; for the studies checked, unresolved V genes explain less than half of this, and the remainder is unexplained. That table supplies the V and J calls and clone size; D and trimming were determined from the DNA. In this sample the table shows 40,000 or so clones, about 90% of which occur a single time. The ten top clones hold about 15% of the sample.

These data belong to a study of blood T cell repertoires in COVID-19 (TCRdb year 2020). Study-level background: Samples from collaborators originated in the United States, Italy and Spain and spanned both the acute and convalescent phases of COVID-19. The material from the prospective study consisted of cDNA or gDNA derived from T cells, B-cell-depleted T cells, or PBMCs. The dataset comprised deeply sampled blood TCRbeta repertoires from subjects exposed to, actively infected with, or recovered from COVID-19. The repertoires were released in a freely available public database intended as a resource for research on the immune response to SARS-CoV-2. Samples came from the ongoing ImmuneRACE study (first 160 participants) plus 1,254 subjects from 6 global collaborators. Nearly every sample came with metadata listing a de-identified subject ID, COVID-19 status, age in years and sex. Where HLA class I and class II types were available, the types were taken from metadata supplied by the sample provider, not from assay-based typing. Points the paper makes about the study in general: Clinical and demographic metadata were provided uncurated, with the amount varying by source and participant.

This sequence originates from a woman in her thirties in a cohort sampled during active COVID-19. The sequence links TRBV10-3 to TRBJ2-5; tentative D gene TRBD2, with 6 bases matching. The sequenced sample consisted of peripheral blood. The CDR3 loop reads CATGTPPETQYF. The DNA is TGTGCCACCGGGACTCCCCCGGAGACCCAGTACTTC.